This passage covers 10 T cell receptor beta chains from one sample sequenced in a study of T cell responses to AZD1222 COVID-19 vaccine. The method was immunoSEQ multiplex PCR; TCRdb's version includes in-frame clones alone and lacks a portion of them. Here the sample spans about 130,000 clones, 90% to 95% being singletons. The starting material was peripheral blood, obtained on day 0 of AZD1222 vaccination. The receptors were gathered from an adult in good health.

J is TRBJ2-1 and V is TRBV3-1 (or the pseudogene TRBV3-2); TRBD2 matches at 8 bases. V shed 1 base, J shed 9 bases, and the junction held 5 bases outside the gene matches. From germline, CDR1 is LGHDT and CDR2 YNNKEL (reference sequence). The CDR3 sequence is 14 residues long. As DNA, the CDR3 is TGTGCCAGCAGCCAAGCTGGGCTAGCGGGTGAGCAGTTCTTC. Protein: CASSQAGLAGEQFF.

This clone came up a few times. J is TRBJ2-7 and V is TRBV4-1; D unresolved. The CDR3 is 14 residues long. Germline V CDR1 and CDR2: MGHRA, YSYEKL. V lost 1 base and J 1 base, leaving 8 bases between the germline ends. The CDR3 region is CASSQAESSYEQYF. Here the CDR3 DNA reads TGCGCCAGCAGCCAAGCAGAAAGTTCCTACGAGCAGTACTTC.

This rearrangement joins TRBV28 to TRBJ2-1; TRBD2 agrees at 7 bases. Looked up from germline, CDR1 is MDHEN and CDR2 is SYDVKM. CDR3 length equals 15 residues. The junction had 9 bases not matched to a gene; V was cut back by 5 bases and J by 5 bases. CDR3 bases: TGTGCCAGCAGTCCTCGTAGCGGGCCACACAATGAGCAGTTCTTC. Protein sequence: CASSPRSGPHNEQFF.

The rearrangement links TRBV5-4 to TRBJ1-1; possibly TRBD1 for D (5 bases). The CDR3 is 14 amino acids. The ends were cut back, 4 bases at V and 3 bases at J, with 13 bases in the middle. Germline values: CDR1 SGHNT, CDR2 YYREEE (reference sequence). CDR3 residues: CASSTGTVYTEAFF. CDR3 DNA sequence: TGTGCCAGCAGCACCGGGACGGTGTACACTGAAGCTTTCTTT.

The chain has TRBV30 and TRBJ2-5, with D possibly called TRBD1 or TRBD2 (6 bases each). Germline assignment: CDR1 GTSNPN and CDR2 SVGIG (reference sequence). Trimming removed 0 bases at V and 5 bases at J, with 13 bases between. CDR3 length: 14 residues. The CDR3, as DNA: TGTGCCTGGAGTGTAGATAGGGGGAGGGAGACCCAGTACTTC. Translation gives CAWSVDRGRETQYF.

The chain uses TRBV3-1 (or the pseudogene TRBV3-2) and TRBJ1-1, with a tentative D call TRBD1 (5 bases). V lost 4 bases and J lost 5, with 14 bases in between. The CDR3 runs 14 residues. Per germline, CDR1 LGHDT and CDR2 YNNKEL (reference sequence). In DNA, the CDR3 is TGTGCCAGCAGCCCCGAACTAGCAGGGACTGAAGCTTTCTTT. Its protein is CASSPELAGTEAFF.

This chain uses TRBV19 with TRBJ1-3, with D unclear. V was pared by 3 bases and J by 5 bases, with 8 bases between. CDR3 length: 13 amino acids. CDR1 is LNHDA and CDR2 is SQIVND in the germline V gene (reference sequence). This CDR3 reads CASSMHTRNTIYF. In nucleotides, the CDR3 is TGTGCCAGTAGTATGCACACCCGAAACACCATATATTTT.

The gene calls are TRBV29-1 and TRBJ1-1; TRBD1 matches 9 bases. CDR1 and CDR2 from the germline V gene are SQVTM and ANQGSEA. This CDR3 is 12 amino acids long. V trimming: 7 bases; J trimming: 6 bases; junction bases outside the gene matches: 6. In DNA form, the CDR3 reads TGCAGCGGTTCGACAGGGGGGCCTGAAGCTTTCTTT. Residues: CSGSTGGPEAFF.

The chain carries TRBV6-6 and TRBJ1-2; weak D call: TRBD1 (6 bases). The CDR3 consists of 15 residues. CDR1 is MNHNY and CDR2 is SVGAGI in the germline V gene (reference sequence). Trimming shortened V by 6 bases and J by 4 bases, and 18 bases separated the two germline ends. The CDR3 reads CASRSTGPGGYGYTF. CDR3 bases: TGTGCCAGCAGGTCCACAGGGCCTGGGGGCTATGGCTACACCTTC.

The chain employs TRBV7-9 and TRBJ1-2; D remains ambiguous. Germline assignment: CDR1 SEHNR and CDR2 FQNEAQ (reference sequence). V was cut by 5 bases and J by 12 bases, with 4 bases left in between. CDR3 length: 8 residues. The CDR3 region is CASSPDTF. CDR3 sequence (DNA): TGTGCCAGCAGCCCGGACACCTTC. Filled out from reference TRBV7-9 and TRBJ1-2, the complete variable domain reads DTGVSQNPRHKITKRGQNVTFRCDPISEHNRLYWYRQTLGQGPEFLTYFQNEAQLEKSRLLSDRFSAERPKGSFSTLEIQRTEQGDSAMYLCASSPDTFGSGTRLTVV.